These 30 T cell receptor beta chains came from one sample sequenced in a study of control samples from healthy donors and cancer patients. Data came from immunoSEQ multiplex PCR; TCRdb stores just in-frame clones and leaves some out. The sample consists of approximately 160,000 clones, roughly nine tenths of them appearing once. The sequencing input was blood. The receptors derive from a woman aged 30 to 39 in good health.

The chain combines TRBV12-3 or TRBV12-4 with TRBJ2-1, with D tentatively TRBD2 (6 bases). V lost 7 bases and J 8 bases, leaving 12 bases between the germline ends. The CDR3 covers 12 residues. This CDR3 reads CASNHGTDEQFF. CDR3 nucleotide sequence: TGTGCCAGCAATCATGGGACTGATGAGCAGTTCTTC.

V is TRBV7-9 and J is TRBJ2-2; D is undetermined. V lost 1 base and J 1 base, leaving 4 bases between the germline ends. The CDR3 loop spans 14 amino acids. CDR1 and CDR2 (germline): SEHNR, FQNEAQ (reference sequence). The CDR3 protein is CASSLDLNTGELFF. DNA of the CDR3: TGTGCCAGCAGCTTAGACTTGAACACCGGGGAGCTGTTTTTT.

The rearrangement uses TRBV9 and TRBJ2-1, with TRBD1 as a possible D gene (6 bases). Germline CDR1 SGDLS, CDR2 YYNGEE. This CDR3 spans 15 amino acids. The germline V and J ends were trimmed by 4 bases and 5 bases, with 16 bases remaining between them. This CDR3 is CASSPFPGVNNEQFF. The CDR3 nucleotides read TGTGCCAGCAGCCCGTTTCCAGGGGTAAACAATGAGCAGTTCTTC.

V and J are TRBV3-1 (or the pseudogene TRBV3-2) and TRBJ2-3; D is undetermined. Per germline, CDR1 LGHDT and CDR2 YNNKEL (reference sequence). V gave up 1 base and J gave up 8 bases, with 10 bases separating them. This CDR3 is built from 13 residues. In DNA, the CDR3 is TGTGCCAGCAGCCAAGCAGTGGTAGCTACGCAGTATTTT. Its protein product is CASSQAVVATQYF.

The CDR3 sequence is CASSYEGGGYNEQFF. The DNA for the CDR3 is TGTGCCAGCAGTTACGAGGGCGGGGGATACAATGAGCAGTTCTTC. The chain employs TRBV6-6 and TRBJ2-1; 7 nucleotides match TRBD2. Germline V lookup: CDR1 MNHNY, CDR2 SVGAGI (reference sequence). The length of the CDR3 is 15 residues. V was clipped by 2 bases and J by 4 bases; unmatched bases: 5.

The V and J genes are TRBV28 and TRBJ2-3; 11 bases are a match to TRBD1. Unmatched junction bases numbered 4, after V lost 5 bases and J lost 3 bases. Germline CDR1 and CDR2: MDHEN and SYDVKM. The CDR3 consists of 15 residues. The CDR3 reads CASSRGTGGTDTQYF. The CDR3 DNA sequence: TGTGCCAGCAGTAGAGGGACAGGGGGAACAGATACGCAGTATTTT. Full variable domain (remainder filled in from reference TRBV28 and TRBJ2-3): DVKVTQSSRYLVKRTGEKVFLECVQDMDHENMFWYRQDPGLGLRLIYFSYDVKMKEKGDIPEGYSVSREKKERFSLILESASTNQTSMYLCASSRGTGGTDTQYFGPGTRLTVL.

This chain joins TRBV5-1 and TRBJ1-4; D gene unclear. Trimming took off 1 base at V and 3 bases at J, with 10 bases between the two ends. CDR3 length: 15 amino acids. Germline V lookup: CDR1 SGHRS, CDR2 YFSETQ. In nucleotides, the CDR3 is TGCGCCAGCAGCTTGCTGCGTGAGGCTAATGAAAAACTGTTTTTT. Translated: CASSLLREANEKLFF.

This CDR3 reads CASSLEGGVEQFF. The CDR3 DNA is TGTGCCAGCAGCTTAGAGGGGGGGGTTGAGCAGTTCTTC. This rearrangement joins TRBV11-2 to TRBJ2-1; 7 positions agree with TRBD2. This CDR3 spans 13 amino acids. CDR1 is SGHAT and CDR2 is FQNNGV in the germline V gene. Trimming removed 0 bases from V and 9 bases from J; junction bases left unmatched: 2.

This chain links TRBV27 with TRBJ2-3; the match to TRBD2 covers 12 bases. CDR1 and CDR2 (germline): MNHEY, SMNVEV (reference sequence). With V trimmed by 3 bases and J by 0 bases, 10 bases remained unmatched. The CDR3 has 19 residues. As DNA, the CDR3 is TGTGCCAGCAGTTTCCTGGGACTAGCGGGTACTACTAGCACAGATACGCAGTATTTT. Protein sequence: CASSFLGLAGTTSTDTQYF.

The gene calls are TRBV27 and TRBJ2-3; 9 bases map to TRBD1. The CDR3 length is 16 residues. Trimming removed 3 bases from V and 5 bases from J; junction bases left unmatched: 9. Germline V gives CDR1 MNHEY, CDR2 SMNVEV (reference sequence). The CDR3 coding sequence is TGTGCCAGCAGTTTGCAACGGACAGGGGAAGGAGATACGCAGTATTTT. This encodes CASSLQRTGEGDTQYF.

The chain recombines TRBV6-5 with TRBJ2-5; no clear D. Germline V gene sequence: CDR1 MNHEY, CDR2 SVGAGI. The CDR3 loop spans 13 amino acids. V dropped 6 bases and J dropped 3 bases, with 11 bases sitting between them. The CDR3 loop reads CASSPTDEETQYF. The CDR3 nucleotides are TGTGCCAGCAGCCCGACCGACGAAGAGACCCAGTACTTC.

This sequence joins TRBV5-5 and TRBJ2-7; D gene uncertain. The CDR3 has 13 amino acids. The germline gives CDR1 SGHKS, CDR2 YYEKEE (reference sequence). The V gene lost 0 bases and the J gene lost 1 base, with 5 bases spanning the gap. The DNA for the CDR3 is TGTGCCAGCAGCTTGGACATTTCCTACGAGCAGTACTTC. Its protein is CASSLDISYEQYF.

The chain couples TRBV5-5 to TRBJ2-5; D possibly uses TRBD1 or TRBD2 (5 bases each). V gave up 7 bases and J gave up 3 bases, with 13 bases separating them. CDR3 length: 13 amino acids. The V gene's germline CDR1 is SGHKS and CDR2 YYEKEE (reference sequence). CDR3 residues: CASRDGSKETQYF. CDR3 DNA: TGTGCCAGCCGGGACGGTTCAAAAGAGACCCAGTACTTC.

The chain has TRBV13 and TRBJ2-2; 7 bases align to TRBD2. The ends lost 4 bases at V and 3 bases at J; junction bases unmatched: 2. Germline V CDR1 and CDR2: PRHDT, FYEKMQ (reference sequence). This CDR3 contains 14 residues. CDR3: CASSSGRYTGELFF. The CDR3 DNA reads as TGTGCCAGCAGCTCCGGGAGGTACACCGGGGAGCTGTTTTTT.

The CDR3 loop is CASSFRQPWSPLHF. CDR3 DNA sequence: TGTGCCAGCAGCTTTCGACAGCCGTGGTCACCCCTCCACTTT. V and J are TRBV7-9 and TRBJ1-6, with D possibly TRBD1 on 5 matching bases. Germline V CDR1 and CDR2: SEHNR, FQNEAQ (reference sequence). CDR3 length: 14 residues. V was shortened by 3 bases and J by 10 bases, with 13 bases between the two germline ends.

This chain joins TRBV6-1 and TRBJ1-5; D is perhaps TRBD1 (6 bases). The CDR3 contains 15 residues. Germline V CDR1 and CDR2: MNHNS, SASEGT. Trimming pared 2 bases from V and 5 bases from J, leaving 13 bases between. CDR3 DNA sequence: TGTGCCAGCAGTGAAATCGGGGGCGGGGATCAGCCCCAGCATTTT. The encoded protein is CASSEIGGGDQPQHF.

The V and J genes are TRBV5-1 and TRBJ2-1; 11 bases match TRBD2. Trimming took 3 bases from V and 7 from J; bases not matched to a gene: 9. This CDR3 has 16 amino acids. Germline values: CDR1 SGHRS, CDR2 YFSETQ. The CDR3 here is CASSWNLAGGGNEQFF. Written as DNA, the CDR3 is TGCGCCAGCAGCTGGAACCTAGCGGGAGGAGGTAATGAGCAGTTCTTC.

This chain connects TRBV28 to TRBJ1-1; the D is unclear. Germline V gene sequence: CDR1 MDHEN, CDR2 SYDVKM. CDR3 length: 14 residues. Trimming shortened V by 0 bases and J by 6 bases, and 11 bases separated the two germline ends. The CDR3 loop is CASSLWTRVSEAFF. Written as DNA, the CDR3 is TGTGCCAGCAGTTTATGGACGAGGGTATCTGAAGCTTTCTTT.

J is TRBJ1-5 and V is TRBV28; 8 nucleotides agree with TRBD1. V lost 3 bases to trimming and J lost 6 bases; unmatched junction nucleotides: 10. The germline CDR1 and CDR2 sequences are MDHEN and SYDVKM. The CDR3 covers 16 residues. CDR3 in DNA: TGTGCCAGCAGTTTCTTCCACAGGGGGAAAGCTCAGCCCCAGCATTTT. Its protein product is CASSFFHRGKAQPQHF.

This clone was seen a handful of times. The rearrangement links TRBV18 to TRBJ1-2, with D possibly TRBD1 on 6 matching bases. The CDR3 sequence is 14 residues long. Germline V gives CDR1 KGHSH, CDR2 LQKENI. V was shortened by 3 bases and J by 8 bases, with 16 bases between the two germline ends. The CDR3 here is CASSPRDNVRGYTF. Written as DNA, the CDR3 is TGTGCCAGCTCACCGAGGGACAATGTCCGAGGCTACACCTTC.

V usage is TRBV5-6 and J usage is TRBJ1-1, with unresolved D. The CDR3 covers 15 residues. V was clipped by 0 bases and J by 0 bases, with 9 bases between them. Germline V lookup: CDR1 SGHDT, CDR2 YYEEEE. The DNA for the CDR3 is TGTGCCAGCAGCTTGGCTCAGCTGATGAACACTGAAGCTTTCTTT. Its protein product is CASSLAQLMNTEAFF.

The gene calls are TRBV6-6 and TRBJ2-2, with TRBD2 as a possible D gene (7 bases). The germline V and J ends were trimmed by 8 bases and 9 bases, with 25 bases remaining between them. Looked up from germline, CDR1 is MNHNY and CDR2 is SVGAGI (reference sequence). The CDR3 is made up of 16 amino acids. CDR3 bases: TGTGCCAGCCTAACGGGGCGGCCACCGGGGGGCCGGGAGCTGTTTTTT. Translation: CASLTGRPPGGRELFF.

J is TRBJ2-2 and V is TRBV9; D gene uncertain. Germline CDR1 SGDLS, CDR2 YYNGEE. This CDR3 has 12 residues. V shed 3 bases and J shed 3 bases, with 3 bases lying between them. In nucleotides, the CDR3 is TGTGCCAGCAGCGGGGACACCGGGGAGCTGTTTTTT. It codes for CASSGDTGELFF.

The chain is built from TRBV7-3 and TRBJ1-1; the D gene is possibly TRBD1 (5 bases). Germline CDR1 is SGHTA and CDR2 is FQGTGA. Trimming left V 5 bases short and J 1 base short, with 26 bases between. The CDR3 has 19 amino acids. The CDR3 coding sequence is TGTGCCAGCAGCGGAAGTTTGCCGGGACCCGTTGACCGGAACACTGAAGCTTTCTTT. Protein sequence: CASSGSLPGPVDRNTEAFF.

The chain carries TRBV5-4 and TRBJ2-5; possibly TRBD1 for D (7 bases). Per the germline V gene, CDR1 is SGHNT and CDR2 is YYREEE (reference sequence). The CDR3 is made up of 16 amino acids. Trimming removed 0 bases from V and 5 bases from J, with 17 bases in between. Written as DNA, the CDR3 is TGTGCCAGCAGCTTGGCCGGGAACAGGGGAGGCGAGACCCAGTACTTC. Its translation: CASSLAGNRGGETQYF.

The chain employs TRBV7-9 and TRBJ2-1; the D call may be TRBD1 or TRBD2 (6 bases each). Trimming cost V 6 bases and J 10 bases, with 25 bases left between them. The CDR3 runs 16 residues. Germline V CDR1 and CDR2: SEHNR, FQNEAQ (reference sequence). As DNA, the CDR3 is TGTGCCAGCAGGCCCCCAAGGGGGGCGCTACAATGGGAGCAGTTCTTC. Its protein product is CASRPPRGALQWEQFF.

The V gene is TRBV3-1 (or the pseudogene TRBV3-2), the J gene TRBJ2-5; 9 bases align to TRBD2. Germline V gives CDR1 LGHDT, CDR2 YNNKEL (reference sequence). The CDR3 has 16 amino acids. V lost 1 base and J lost 5; bases outside the gene matches: 8. The CDR3 nucleotides are TGTGCCAGCAGCCAAGGAGGCGGGAGGGCCAGGGAGACCCAGTACTTC. Its protein product is CASSQGGGRARETQYF.

The V gene is TRBV10-3, the J gene TRBJ1-3; no clear D. With 7 bases removed from V and 0 bases from J, the gap between germline ends came to 13 bases. CDR3 length equals 15 residues. The V gene's germline CDR1 is ENHRY and CDR2 SYGVKD. The CDR3 nucleotides read TGTGCCATCAAGACGGGCTTCCTCTCTGGAAACACCATATATTTT. Amino acid sequence: CAIKTGFLSGNTIYF.

J is TRBJ2-1 and V is TRBV11-2, with a weak D call TRBD2 (6 bases). V was pared by 4 bases and J by 15 bases, with 13 bases between. This CDR3 spans 11 amino acids. The germline gives CDR1 SGHAT, CDR2 FQNNGV. The CDR3 is CASSSRGGWFF. As DNA, the CDR3 is TGTGCCAGCAGCTCTCGAGGAGGGTGGTTCTTC.

This rearrangement joins TRBV28 to TRBJ2-3, with D uncertain. The CDR3 sequence is 13 residues long. Germline V lookup: CDR1 MDHEN, CDR2 SYDVKM. The ends were cut back, 3 bases at V and 4 bases at J, with 8 bases in the middle. This chain's CDR3 is CASSFVQADTQYF. The CDR3 nucleotides read TGTGCCAGCAGTTTTGTGCAGGCAGATACGCAGTATTTT.